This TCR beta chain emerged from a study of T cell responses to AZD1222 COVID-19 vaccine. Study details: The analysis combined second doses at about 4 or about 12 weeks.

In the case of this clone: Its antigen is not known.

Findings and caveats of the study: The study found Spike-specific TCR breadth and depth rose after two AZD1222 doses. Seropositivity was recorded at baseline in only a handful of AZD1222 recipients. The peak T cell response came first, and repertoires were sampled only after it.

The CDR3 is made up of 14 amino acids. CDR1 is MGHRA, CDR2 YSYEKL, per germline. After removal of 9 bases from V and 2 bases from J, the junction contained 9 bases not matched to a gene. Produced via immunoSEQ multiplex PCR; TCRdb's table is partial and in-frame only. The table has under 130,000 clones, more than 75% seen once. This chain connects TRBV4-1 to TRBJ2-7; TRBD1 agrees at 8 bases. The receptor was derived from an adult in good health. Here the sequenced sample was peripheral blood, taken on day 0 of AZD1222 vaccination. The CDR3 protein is CASGSDREAYEQYF. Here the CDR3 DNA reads TGCGCCAGTGGGTCGGACAGGGAAGCCTACGAGCAGTACTTC.